This TCR beta chain was sequenced in a study of cytomegalovirus exposure and HLA in healthy donors. Study summary: Early release data held approximately 81 million unique TCRs from HLA-typed donors. Whole-study findings and limits: Cytomegalovirus-associated status was assigned to 164 TCR beta chains. A later analysis by the authors found several of the most significant clusters apparently linked to common viral pathogens. Per a later analysis, under 20,000 TCR beta sequences showed association with HLA alleles at 0.05 false discovery rate.

Use of 60 Vbeta and 13 Jbeta primers characterized the PCR. Clones were read by immunoSEQ multiplex PCR, and TCRdb kept only the in-frame ones, dropping some. The sample lists 110,000 to 150,000 clones, around 80% occurring once. Concerning this clone: What it recognizes is unknown.

With 5 bases clipped from V and 13 bases from J, the junction kept 13 bases outside the gene matches. Germline CDR1 SEHNR, CDR2 FQNEAQ (reference sequence). The CDR3 has 15 residues. The receptor was derived from a man in his thirties or forties in good health and CMV-seronegative. Sequencing used PBMCs. The rearrangement uses TRBV7-9 and TRBJ2-1; 11 nucleotides align to TRBD2. The CDR3, as DNA: TGTGCCAGCAGCCCCCATGCAATAGCGGGAGGGGGTCAGTTCTTC. Its protein is CASSPHAIAGGGQFF.